This TCR beta chain is drawn from a study of a mutant IDH1 vaccine in newly diagnosed glioma. In the study overall: Patients were started on vaccination 4-6 weeks after radiotherapy alone, or with temozolomide cycles. Former treatment meant radiotherapy, temozolomide, or both; the majority had gotten both.

The CDR3 has 16 amino acids. The V gene's germline CDR1 is MRHNA and CDR2 SNTAGT. V shed 11 bases and J shed 1 base, with 24 bases lying between them. Comments on this clone: The antigen is unknown.

Specified time point: week 11, during vaccination. Every vaccine dose comprised 300 ug of mutant IDH1 20-mer peptide plus topical imiquimod. Astrocytomas found in donors were new, WHO grade 3 or 4, IDH1-mutant and ATRX-lost. The data were produced by immunoSEQ multiplex PCR, yet TCRdb's version contains in-frame clones alone and is incomplete. In the table there are approximately 110,000 clones, about nine tenths of which are singletons. The sequence derives from a woman between 50 and 59 years old with glioma. This chain joins TRBV6-4 and TRBJ2-7, with D tentatively TRBD1 (5 bases). This material consisted of PBMCs, taken from a glioma patient whose treatment included an IDH1 peptide vaccine. This CDR3 is CAGAFATRVPSYEQYF. The CDR3, as DNA: TGTGCCGGGGCCTTCGCCACCAGGGTGCCGTCCTACGAGCAGTACTTC.